A selection of T cell receptor beta chains follows, all from one sample in a study of T cells in tuberculosis. Using immunoSEQ multiplex PCR, the repertoire was profiled, and TCRdb retains in-frame clones only, with some absent. This sample has about 31,000 clones, with about 97% found just once. The specimen was PBMCs. Receptors were obtained from a donor aged 5-35 years with latent tuberculosis or without tuberculosis infection. The CDR3 runs from the conserved cysteine through the conserved F or W. D genes are given only for firm matches. The listing skips clone size in some rows; elsewhere it reads once, few, many or a size class.

abundance,j_gene,d_gene,v_gene,CDR3aa,CDR3nt
.,TRBJ1-5,TRBD1,TRBV15,CATSRDRGLSSNQPQHF,TGTGCCACCAGCAGGGACAGGGGGCTATCGAGCAATCAGCCCCAGCATTTT
.,TRBJ1-2,.,TRBV5-1,CASSYAGDGYGYTF,TGCGCCAGCAGCTATGCAGGGGACGGCTATGGCTACACCTTC
.,TRBJ2-2,TRBD1,TRBV9,CASSARTGGIAGELFF,TGTGCCAGCAGCGCACGGACAGGGGGTATCGCCGGGGAGCTGTTTTTT
.,TRBJ1-3,.,TRBV28,CASSSAGWKSSGNTIYF,TGTGCCAGCAGTTCGGCGGGGTGGAAAAGCTCTGGAAACACCATATATTTT
.,TRBJ2-7,.,TRBV14,CASSQDARWQYF,TGTGCCAGCAGCCAAGATGCGAGGTGGCAGTACTTC
.,TRBJ2-1,TRBD2,TRBV5-1,CASSLPSGSSYNEQFF,TGCGCCAGCAGCTTGCCTAGCGGGAGTTCATACAATGAGCAGTTCTTC
.,TRBJ1-3,.,TRBV30,CAWSAPGISGNTIYF,TGTGCCTGGAGCGCCCCGGGAATCTCTGGAAACACCATATATTTT
.,TRBJ2-1,TRBD1,TRBV18,CASSINRGRNEQFF,TGTGCCAGTTCCATCAACAGGGGGCGGAATGAGCAGTTCTTC
.,TRBJ2-3,TRBD1,TRBV2,CASTGQGAKDTQYF,TGTGCCAGCACCGGACAGGGGGCTAAAGATACGCAGTATTTT
.,TRBJ2-5,.,TRBV5-4,CASSLRGGVETQYF,TGTGCCAGCAGTTTAAGGGGTGGGGTAGAGACCCAGTACTTC
.,TRBJ1-2,.,TRBV19,CASSNYRQSWYGYTF,TGTGCCAGTAGCAATTATAGACAGAGTTGGTATGGCTACACCTTC
.,TRBJ1-4,.,TRBV27,CASSLRGTNEKLFF,TGTGCCAGCAGTTTACGGGGGACTAATGAAAAACTGTTTTTT
.,TRBJ2-7,.,TRBV6-5,CASTRRLHSYEQYF,TGTGCCAGCACTCGCCGCTTACACTCCTACGAGCAGTACTTC
.,TRBJ2-1,.,TRBV5-1,CASSSRAGTYNEQFF,TGCGCCAGCAGCTCCCGCGCGGGAACCTACAATGAGCAGTTCTTC
.,TRBJ2-7,TRBD1,TRBV7-9,CASSLVAAGGSSYEQYF,TGTGCCAGCAGCTTAGTCGCCGCAGGGGGTTCTTCCTACGAGCAGTACTTC
once,TRBJ2-7,TRBD1,TRBV18,CASSRDSSSYEQYF,TGTGCCAGCTCAAGGGACAGCAGCTCCTACGAGCAGTACTTC
once,TRBJ2-1,.,TRBV27,CASSFTDWPDEQFF,TGTGCCAGCAGTTTCACCGACTGGCCAGATGAGCAGTTCTTC
.,TRBJ1-2,.,TRBV2,CASSGALQYGYTF,TGTGCCAGCAGTGGCGCCCTACAGTATGGCTACACCTTC
.,TRBJ2-7,TRBD1,TRBV5-6,CASSGDRGRFPYEQYF,TGTGCCAGCAGCGGTGACAGGGGGCGATTCCCCTACGAGCAGTACTTC
.,TRBJ1-2,.,TRBV7-2,CASSPDRNYGYTF,TGTGCCAGCAGTCCCGACAGGAACTATGGCTACACCTTC
.,TRBJ2-3,TRBD2,TRBV5-4,CASSSYGGFTDTQYF,TGTGCCAGTAGCTCCTACGGGGGGTTTACAGATACGCAGTATTTT
.,TRBJ2-3,TRBD2,TRBV7-9,CASSFSSGITDTQYF,TGTGCCAGCAGCTTTTCTAGCGGGATCACAGATACGCAGTATTTT
few,TRBJ1-2,.,TRBV16,CASSQLMEDSGYTF,TGTGCCAGCAGCCAATTGATGGAGGATTCCGGCTACACCTTC
.,TRBJ1-1,.,TRBV2,CASSEGQGNAEAFF,TGTGCCAGCAGTGAGGGCCAGGGCAACGCTGAAGCTTTCTTT
.,TRBJ2-5,.,TRBV6-6,CASSPSWQGEETQYF,TGTGCCAGCAGTCCCAGTTGGCAGGGTGAAGAGACCCAGTACTTC
once,TRBJ2-3,.,TRBV5-6,CASSLGATRVVGTDTQYF,TGTGCCAGCAGCTTGGGGGCGACTAGAGTTGTCGGCACAGATACGCAGTATTTT
once,TRBJ1-1,TRBD1,TRBV2,CASRFPGQGKNTEAFF,TGTGCCAGCAGATTCCCGGGACAGGGGAAGAACACTGAAGCTTTCTTT
.,TRBJ2-3,.,TRBV10-3,CAISDGGTDTQYF,TGTGCCATCAGTGACGGGGGCACAGATACGCAGTATTTT
.,TRBJ2-7,.,TRBV15,CATSPRYPYEQYF,TGTGCCACCAGCCCCCGGTATCCCTACGAGCAGTACTTC
.,TRBJ2-1,.,TRBV5-1,CASSFIRTGGNGDYNEQFF,TGCGCCAGCAGCTTTATTCGGACAGGCGGGAACGGGGACTACAATGAGCAGTTCTTC
.,TRBJ2-2,.,TRBV27,CASRPGNTGELFF,TGTGCCAGCAGGCCCGGGAACACCGGGGAGCTGTTTTTT
.,TRBJ2-6,.,TRBV5-4,CASSLDILSSGANVLTF,TGTGCCAGTAGCTTGGACATTTTATCCTCTGGGGCCAACGTCCTGACTTTC
.,TRBJ2-7,TRBD1,TRBV5-1,CASSATGALSYEQYF,TGCGCCAGCAGCGCGACAGGGGCCCTCTCCTACGAGCAGTACTTC
.,TRBJ2-7,.,TRBV5-1,CASSLPGQRNEQYF,TGCGCCAGCAGCTTGCCGGGACAAAGAAACGAGCAGTACTTC
.,TRBJ2-5,TRBD2,TRBV28,CASSLGLAGGVTQYF,TGTGCCAGCAGTTTGGGACTAGCGGGGGGGGTGACCCAGTACTTC
.,TRBJ2-5,TRBD2,TRBV6-1,CASRGTSRETQYF,TGTGCCAGCAGGGGGACTAGCCGTGAGACCCAGTACTTC
.,TRBJ2-2,TRBD1,TRBV29-1,CSVGDRTGELFF,TGCAGCGTGGGGGACAGGACCGGGGAGCTGTTTTTT
.,TRBJ2-7,TRBD1,TRBV5-1,CASSWGTGSYEQYF,TGCGCCAGCAGCTGGGGGACAGGATCCTACGAGCAGTACTTC
.,TRBJ2-2,TRBD2,TRBV9,CASSLGLAGGSNTGELFF,TGTGCCAGCAGCTTAGGACTAGCGGGAGGGTCGAACACCGGGGAGCTGTTTTTT
.,TRBJ1-1,.,TRBV25-1,CASVGPTSLNTEAFF,TGTGCCAGCGTGGGGCCTACTTCCCTGAACACTGAAGCTTTCTTT
.,TRBJ1-1,.,TRBV18,CASSPARENTEAFF,TGTGCCAGCTCACCAGCGAGGGAGAACACTGAAGCTTTCTTT